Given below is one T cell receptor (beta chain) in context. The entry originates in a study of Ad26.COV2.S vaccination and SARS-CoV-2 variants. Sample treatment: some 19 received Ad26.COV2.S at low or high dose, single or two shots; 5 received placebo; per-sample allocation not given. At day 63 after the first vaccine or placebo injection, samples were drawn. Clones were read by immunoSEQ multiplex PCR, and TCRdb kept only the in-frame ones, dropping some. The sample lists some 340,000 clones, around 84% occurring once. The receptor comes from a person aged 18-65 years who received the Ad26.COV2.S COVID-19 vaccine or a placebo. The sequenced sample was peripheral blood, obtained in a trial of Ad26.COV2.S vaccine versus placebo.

Written as DNA, the CDR3 is TGTGCCAGCAGGGGGACAGGGAGCCATTACGAGCAGTACTTC. It specifies CASRGTGSHYEQYF. The gene calls are TRBV3-1 (or the pseudogene TRBV3-2) and TRBJ2-7; 9 nucleotides line up with TRBD1. Germline V gene lookup returns CDR1 LGHDT and CDR2 YNNKEL (reference sequence). This CDR3 comprises 14 residues. Trimming removed 6 bases from V and 4 bases from J; junction bases left unmatched: 7.